This is a list of T cell receptor beta chains from one sample in a study of response to subunit inactivated influenza vaccine. TCRdb fed the RT-PCR reads into MiXCR, producing one record per CDR3 protein. The table records more than 400,000 distinct CDR3 sequences, 6% to 9% of them present only once. The input for sequencing was PBMCs from blood, taken roughly 24 months after vaccination. All receptors come from a man aged 50 to 69 who received an inactivated influenza vaccine. CDR3s include the opening cysteine and the closing phenylalanine or tryptophan. The D gene is left open where the match is weak. Clone size is given for some rows only: seen once, a few or many times, or a class if the clone is expanded.

d_gene,abundance,j_gene,v_gene,CDR3aa,CDR3nt
TRBD1,NA,TRBJ2-3,TRBV20-1,CSAREQGEDTQYF,TGCAGTGCTAGAGAACAGGGGGAAGATACGCAGTATTTT
TRBD2,many,TRBJ2-7,TRBV20-1,CSAESALAVTYEQYF,TGCAGTGCTGAGTCAGCACTAGCGGTGACCTACGAGCAGTACTTC
NA,few,TRBJ2-4,TRBV11-3,CASSSDGNIQYF,TGTGCCAGCAGCTCAGATGGGAACATTCAGTACTTC
TRBD1,few,TRBJ2-7,TRBV7-9,CASSHRDRGPYEQYF,TGTGCCAGCAGCCACCGGGACAGGGGACCCTACGAGCAGTACTTC
TRBD1,many,TRBJ1-5,TRBV29-1,CSVGQGDQPQHF,TGCAGCGTCGGACAGGGGGATCAGCCCCAGCATTTT
NA,NA,TRBJ2-2,TRBV3-1,CASSVYTGELFF,TGTGCCAGCAGTGTTTACACCGGGGAGCTGTTTTTT
TRBD2,few,TRBJ2-1,TRBV29-1,CSVEGLAGWGNEQFF,TGCAGCGTTGAAGGACTAGCGGGTTGGGGGAATGAGCAGTTCTTC
TRBD1,NA,TRBJ2-7,TRBV4-3,CASSQDSRDRGNIYEQYF,TGCGCCAGCAGCCAAGATAGTCGGGACAGGGGAAACATCTACGAGCAGTACTTC
NA,many,TRBJ2-4,TRBV18,CASSLTLAKNIQYF,TGTGCCAGCTCACTCACCTTAGCCAAAAACATTCAGTACTTC
TRBD1,many,TRBJ2-1,TRBV29-1,CSVALRQGSISRSYNEQFF,TGCAGCGTTGCCCTTCGACAGGGGTCGATTTCTCGGTCCTACAATGAGCAGTTCTTC
TRBD2,few,TRBJ2-4,TRBV27,CASSFRLAGNIQYF,TGTGCCAGCAGTTTTCGGCTAGCGGGAAACATTCAGTACTTC
NA,many,TRBJ1-1,TRBV7-9,CASSTGFGAFF,TGTGCCAGCAGCACAGGGTTTGGCGCTTTCTTT
TRBD2,few,TRBJ2-7,TRBV15,CATSRESGGSSYEQYF,TGTGCCACCAGCAGAGAGAGCGGGGGGAGCTCCTACGAGCAGTACTTC
TRBD1,many,TRBJ2-1,TRBV11-2,CASSLLQGAMEQFF,TGTGCCAGCAGCTTACTACAGGGGGCGATGGAGCAGTTCTTC
TRBD2,few,TRBJ2-7,TRBV10-2,CASSESSGGAKEQYF,TGCGCCAGCAGTGAGTCAAGCGGGGGGGCCAAAGAGCAGTACTTC
NA,NA,TRBJ1-2,TRBV15,CATSRRTDYGYTF,TGTGCCACCAGCAGAAGGACGGATTATGGCTACACCTTC
NA,few,TRBJ2-6,TRBV12-3/TRBV12-4,CASRARGSSGANVLTF,TGTGCCAGCAGGGCCAGGGGCTCTAGTGGGGCCAACGTCCTGACTTTC
TRBD1,NA,TRBJ2-5,TRBV24-1,CATSDAGTGRGETQYF,TGTGCCACCAGCGACGCAGGGACAGGGCGTGGGGAGACCCAGTACTTC
NA,few,TRBJ2-7,TRBV20-1,CSARDAFSYEQYF,TGCAGTGCTAGGGACGCCTTTTCCTACGAGCAGTACTTC
NA,NA,TRBJ2-3,TRBV7-6,CASSPRASTDTQYF,TGTGCCAGCAGCCCCCGGGCTAGCACAGATACGCAGTATTTT
NA,NA,TRBJ2-4,TRBV10-1,CASSERMGAKNIQYF,TGCGCCAGCAGTGAAAGGATGGGGGCCAAAAACATTCAGTACTTC
TRBD1,many,TRBJ2-3,TRBV7-9,CASSFTGGSTDTQYF,TGTGCCAGCAGCTTTACAGGGGGTTCTACAGATACGCAGTATTTT
TRBD2,many,TRBJ2-7,TRBV12-3/TRBV12-4,CASSPGLAGVYEQYF,TGTGCCAGCAGTCCGGGACTAGCGGGAGTTTACGAGCAGTACTTC
TRBD2,NA,TRBJ2-7,TRBV20-1,CSATGVGGLAGGYEQYF,TGCAGTGCAACGGGGGTAGGGGGGCTAGCGGGAGGTTACGAGCAGTACTTC
NA,many,TRBJ2-7,TRBV28,CASTHSTGPYEQYF,TGTGCCAGCACCCATTCCACAGGACCCTACGAGCAGTACTTC
TRBD1,NA,TRBJ2-1,TRBV29-1,CSVTRQGPNEQFF,TGCAGCGTGACCCGACAGGGCCCCAATGAGCAGTTCTTC
TRBD1,few,TRBJ2-7,TRBV6-2/TRBV6-3,CASSTTGTLYEQYF,TGTGCCAGCAGCACGACAGGGACCCTCTACGAGCAGTACTTC
NA,many,TRBJ1-6,TRBV28,CASRITGGISPLHF,TGTGCCAGCAGAATAACCGGAGGGATTTCACCCCTCCACTTT
NA,many,TRBJ2-6,TRBV7-6,CASSLEGSSIGANVLTF,TGTGCCAGCAGCTTAGAAGGGAGTTCCATCGGGGCCAACGTCCTGACTTTC
TRBD1,NA,TRBJ2-7,TRBV6-2/TRBV6-3,CASSYRDRGSRTRYSYEQYF,TGTGCCAGCAGTTACCGTGACAGGGGATCTCGGACAAGATACTCCTACGAGCAGTACTTC
NA,many,TRBJ1-2,TRBV29-1,CSVDESYGYTF,TGCAGCGTTGATGAGAGTTATGGCTACACCTTC
NA,many,TRBJ2-2,TRBV7-2,CASSLGSDPGELFF,TGTGCCAGCAGCTTGGGCAGCGATCCCGGGGAGCTGTTTTTT
NA,few,TRBJ2-4,TRBV6-2/TRBV6-3,CASMIRDANIQYF,TGTGCCAGCATGATCAGGGACGCAAACATTCAGTACTTC
TRBD1,few,TRBJ1-5,TRBV12-3/TRBV12-4,CASSGTGGGQPQHF,TGTGCCAGCAGCGGGACAGGGGGGGGTCAGCCCCAGCATTTT
NA,few,TRBJ2-7,TRBV27,CASRPTRTAEQYF,TGTGCCAGCAGACCGACTCGCACGGCCGAGCAGTACTTC
NA,NA,TRBJ2-3,TRBV14,CASSDRGPSTDTQYF,TGTGCCAGCAGCGACCGGGGACCGAGCACAGATACGCAGTATTTT
NA,NA,TRBJ1-5,TRBV12-3/TRBV12-4,CASSEDSLSNQPQHF,TGTGCCAGCAGTGAGGACAGTCTGAGCAATCAGCCCCAGCATTTT
NA,many,TRBJ1-1,TRBV5-1,CASSLNSIKGDTEAFF,TGCGCCAGCAGCTTGAATTCTATCAAGGGTGACACTGAAGCTTTCTTT
NA,many,TRBJ1-1,TRBV12-3/TRBV12-4,CASSSTAQRAEAFF,TGTGCCAGCAGTTCGACAGCTCAAAGGGCTGAAGCTTTCTTT
TRBD2,many,TRBJ2-3,TRBV13,CASSPRTSGVADTQYF,TGTGCCAGCAGCCCCCGGACTAGCGGGGTTGCAGATACGCAGTATTTT
TRBD1,many,TRBJ1-2,TRBV6-1,CASSRTGFGYTF,TGTGCCAGCAGCAGGACAGGATTCGGCTACACCTTC
TRBD2,NA,TRBJ2-3,TRBV20-1,CSARASGGIQDTQYF,TGCAGTGCTAGAGCCAGCGGGGGTATTCAAGATACGCAGTATTTT
TRBD2,NA,TRBJ2-1,TRBV4-3,CASSQDFSGAYNEQFF,TGCGCCAGCAGCCAAGATTTTAGCGGGGCGTACAATGAGCAGTTCTTC
NA,many,TRBJ2-5,TRBV11-2,CASSLVGGSPETQYF,TGTGCCAGCAGCTTAGTAGGGGGGAGCCCGGAGACCCAGTACTTC
TRBD2,few,TRBJ2-3,TRBV5-1,CASSSGTSGTSDTQYF,TGCGCCAGCAGCTCCGGGACTAGCGGGACCTCAGATACGCAGTATTTT
TRBD2,NA,TRBJ2-5,TRBV30,CAWNVAGVGETQYF,TGTGCCTGGAACGTAGCGGGGGTAGGAGAGACCCAGTACTTC
TRBD2,NA,TRBJ2-1,TRBV19,CASSGSGTSIYNEQFF,TGTGCCAGTAGCGGATCCGGGACTAGCATTTACAATGAGCAGTTCTTC
NA,many,TRBJ2-5,TRBV5-1,CASRRDIQETQYF,TGCGCCAGCAGACGGGACATCCAAGAGACCCAGTACTTC
TRBD1,few,TRBJ2-7,TRBV20-1,CSAEDRVKYEQYF,TGCAGTGCTGAGGACAGGGTTAAATACGAGCAGTACTTC
NA,few,TRBJ1-1,TRBV28,CASSTGSDAEAFF,TGTGCCAGCAGTACAGGGAGTGATGCTGAAGCTTTCTTT
NA,NA,TRBJ2-3,TRBV28,CASSLSVWDQHF,TGTGCCAGCAGTTTATCTGTCTGGGACCAACATTTT
TRBD1,few,TRBJ1-2,TRBV6-1,CASTTGVYGYTF,TGTGCCAGCACCACAGGGGTGTATGGCTACACCTTC
TRBD2,many,TRBJ2-3,TRBV5-1,CASSFASGSDTQYF,TGCGCCAGCAGCTTCGCTAGCGGGTCAGATACGCAGTATTTT
TRBD1,many,TRBJ1-1,TRBV12-3/TRBV12-4,CASSSRDSTEAFF,TGTGCCAGCAGTTCCCGGGACAGCACTGAAGCTTTCTTT
TRBD2,NA,TRBJ2-2,TRBV11-3,CASSSFGGGYCTGELFF,TGTGCCAGCAGCTCCTTTGGCGGGGGGTACTGCACCGGGGAGCTGTTTTTT
NA,few,TRBJ1-1,TRBV5-1,CASSLMDSLNTEAFF,TGCGCCAGCAGCTTAATGGACAGCCTGAACACTGAAGCTTTCTTT
NA,few,TRBJ2-4,TRBV11-1,CASSLALIRDPIAKNIQYF,TGTGCCAGCAGCTTAGCGCTTATAAGGGACCCTATAGCCAAAAACATTCAGTACTTC